The 4 T cell receptor beta chains given below trace back to one sample, sequenced in a study of CD8 T cells in ankylosing spondylitis (TCRdb year 2017). Overall study results and their limits: Blood from ankylosing spondylitis patients appeared to be characterized by a TCR beta motif made up of under ten highly homologous amino acid variants.

Library generation was performed with 5' RACE. TCRdb records Illumina HiSeq 2500 as the sequencer. TCRdb redid the processing of the public reads, applying fastp at Q25 and MiXCR, and retained in-frame beta chains. Entries that share a CDR3 protein sequence are merged under the most common genes and DNA. The table for this sample lists roughly 350,000 distinct CDR3 sequences; under 8.5% of them were counted only once. The ten largest clones take up 13% to 15% of the sample. Antigen specificity for these receptors is unknown. Sequencing input: blood, either unsorted or a sorted T cell fraction (not recorded which). Receptors were obtained from a male donor with ankylosing spondylitis.

This clonotype showed up many times. The rearrangement uses TRBV4-1 and TRBJ2-3, with D uncertain. Germline V gives CDR1 MGHRA, CDR2 YSYEKL. Trimming stripped 1 base from V and 4 bases from J, with 18 bases between. The CDR3 contains 17 residues. The chain's CDR3 is CASSQVARSGHPDTQYF. In DNA, the CDR3 is TGCGCCAGCAGCCAAGTTGCCCGCTCGGGTCACCCAGATACGCAGTATTTT.

This clonotype was seen more than once but under ten times. The V gene is TRBV19, the J gene TRBJ1-6; TRBD1 agrees at 9 bases. Germline assignment: CDR1 LNHDA and CDR2 SQIVND (reference sequence). This CDR3 comprises 14 residues. The ends lost 6 bases at V and 10 bases at J; junction bases unmatched: 7. CDR3 bases: TGTGCCAGTAGGGGGACAGGGCTTGGCTCACCCCTCCACTTT. This encodes CASRGTGLGSPLHF.

This sequence joins TRBV6-1 and TRBJ1-5, with D hard to call. V lost 0 bases to trimming and J lost 1 base, with 4 bases between them. This CDR3 has 14 residues. Looked up from germline, CDR1 is MNHNS and CDR2 is SASEGT. DNA for the CDR3: TGTGCCAGCAGTGAAGCTTACAGCAATCAGCCCCAGCATTTT. This sequence encodes CASSEAYSNQPQHF.

This chain connects TRBV4-2 to TRBJ2-1, with 8 bases fitting TRBD2. The trim removed 3 bases at V and 6 bases at J, leaving 10 bases unmatched. Germline V lookup: CDR1 LGHNA, CDR2 YNFKEQ. The CDR3 sequence is 16 residues long. The CDR3 is CASSQVLADLPNEQFF. The CDR3 DNA reads TGTGCCAGCAGCCAGGTACTAGCGGATCTTCCCAATGAGCAGTTCTTC.